These 28 T cell receptor beta chains originate from one sample sequenced in a study of blood T cell repertoires in COVID-19 (dated by TCRdb to the early 2020s). Libraries came from the immunoSEQ multiplex PCR assay. The clones in this table, taken by TCRdb from immuneACCESS, are in-frame only. Not every clone is retained; where verified, under half of the shortfall comes from an unresolved V gene, and the cause of the rest is unknown. In this sample the table shows about 370,000 clones, 89% of which occur a single time. Of the sample, 1.7% falls within the top ten clones. The sample was PBMCs or T cells enriched from blood (not recorded which). The receptors stem from a woman aged 25 to 39 who had recovered from COVID-19.

The CDR3 sequence: CASSASDRGNTEAFF. In nucleotides, the CDR3 is TGTGCCAGTTCCGCTTCCGACAGGGGGAACACTGAAGCTTTCTTT. The chain is built from TRBV19 and TRBJ1-1; 8 bases map to TRBD1. This CDR3 comprises 15 residues. Trimming removed 8 bases from V and 1 base from J; junction bases left unmatched: 9. The germline CDR1 and CDR2 sequences are LNHDA and SQIVND (reference sequence).

The chain uses TRBV3-1 (or the pseudogene TRBV3-2) and TRBJ2-3, with 8 bases identical to TRBD2. This CDR3 spans 16 amino acids. Germline assignment: CDR1 LGHDT and CDR2 YNNKEL (reference sequence). Trimming at V came to 1 base and at J to 3 bases, leaving 6 bases not matched to a gene. CDR3 bases: TGTGCCAGCAGCCAAGGAGGCGGGGGGCCTACAGATACGCAGTATTTT. Encoded protein: CASSQGGGGPTDTQYF.

In nucleotides, the CDR3 is TGTGCCAGCAGCTTAGATGGGGGACAGCCGTACCAAGAGACCCAGTACTTC. This codes for CASSLDGGQPYQETQYF. V is TRBV11-2 and J is TRBJ2-5, with 7 bases that match TRBD1. The V segment lost 0 bases and the J segment 0 bases; nucleotides outside the gene matches: 7. CDR3 length equals 17 residues. Germline loops: CDR1 SGHAT, CDR2 FQNNGV.

DNA of the CDR3: TGTGCCACCAGTGACCCGCGAGACACCTCCTACGAGCAGTACTTC. Amino acids: CATSDPRDTSYEQYF. The J gene is TRBJ2-7, the V gene TRBV24-1, with D unclear. In germline, CDR1 is KGHDR, CDR2 SFDVKD. The CDR3 is made up of 15 amino acids. V was shortened by 4 bases and J by 0 bases, with 12 bases between the two germline ends.

The V call is TRBV11-1, the J call TRBJ1-1, with 9 bases fitting TRBD1. The CDR3 has 14 amino acids. Unmatched junction bases numbered 12, after V lost 6 bases and J lost 10 bases. The germline V gene encodes CDR1 SGHAT and CDR2 FQDESV (reference sequence). In nucleotides, the CDR3 is TGTGCCAGCAGTCAGAGGAGGGAACAGGGGGCAGCTTTCTTT. Protein: CASSQRREQGAAFF.

This chain connects TRBV12-3 or TRBV12-4 to TRBJ2-3; a possible D gene is TRBD2 (7 bases). V lost 10 bases and J lost 4, with 15 bases in between. The CDR3 totals 13 residues. The CDR3 reads CATGDGRPDTQYF. CDR3 bases: TGTGCCACAGGGGACGGGAGGCCAGATACGCAGTATTTT.

CDR3 in amino acids: CASSRDSGTEAFF. In nucleotides, the CDR3 is TGTGCCAGCAGCCGGGACAGTGGCACTGAAGCTTTCTTT. The chain is built from TRBV5-4 and TRBJ1-1; 7 bases line up with TRBD1. V dropped 4 bases and J dropped 4; count of bases not matched to a gene: 4. The CDR3 runs 13 residues. Per germline, CDR1 SGHNT and CDR2 YYREEE (reference sequence).

This clone was detected once. The chain employs TRBV19 and TRBJ2-7; D unclear. Germline CDR1 and CDR2: LNHDA and SQIVND (reference sequence). The CDR3 consists of 16 residues. V lost 1 base and J lost 2, with 15 bases in between. CDR3 in DNA: TGTGCCAGTAGTATAGGAGGTGGGTTAAGTACCTACGAGCAGTACTTC. Amino acids: CASSIGGGLSTYEQYF.

V and J are TRBV28 and TRBJ1-1, with D unclear. The CDR3 is made up of 11 amino acids. Germline CDR1 reads MDHEN; CDR2 reads SYDVKM. V was shortened by 9 bases and J by 1 base, with 6 bases between the two germline ends. The CDR3 region is CASNRNTEAFF. CDR3 sequence (DNA): TGTGCCAGTAACAGGAACACTGAAGCTTTCTTT.

The V and J genes are TRBV12-3 or TRBV12-4 and TRBJ1-2; D might be TRBD1 (5 bases). The CDR3 is 13 residues long. Trimming removed 6 bases from V and 6 bases from J, with 14 bases in between. The CDR3 sequence: CASSFQGSHGYTF. In DNA, the CDR3 is TGTGCCAGCAGCTTTCAGGGTTCTCATGGCTACACCTTC.

The rearrangement uses TRBV7-8 and TRBJ2-7; 7 positions agree with TRBD1. Germline V gene sequence: CDR1 SGHVS, CDR2 FQNEAQ. V trimming: 6 bases; J trimming: 0 bases; junction bases outside the gene matches: 8. The CDR3 spans 15 residues. The CDR3 here is CASRIHRGPSYEQYF. The CDR3 DNA reads TGTGCCAGCAGGATTCACAGGGGCCCCTCCTACGAGCAGTACTTC.

The J gene is TRBJ2-2, the V gene TRBV24-1, with D perhaps matching TRBD2 (5 bases). The length of the CDR3 is 16 residues. Germline V CDR1 and CDR2: KGHDR, SFDVKD. V was shortened by 3 bases and J by 5 bases, with 15 bases between the two germline ends. The CDR3 is CATSDLDHGRTGELFF. The CDR3 DNA is TGTGCCACCAGTGATCTAGATCATGGGAGAACCGGGGAGCTGTTTTTT.

This clone is a singleton in its sample. The V gene is TRBV5-6, the J gene TRBJ1-1; D call uncertain. Trimming shortened V by 6 bases and J by 1 base, and 13 bases separated the two germline ends. Germline CDR1 and CDR2: SGHDT and YYEEEE. The CDR3 length is 14 residues. CDR3 coding DNA: TGTGCCAGCACCAAAAAACCGGGGAACACTGAAGCTTTCTTT. Translation: CASTKKPGNTEAFF.

This chain connects TRBV5-8 to TRBJ1-2; TRBD1 is a possible D gene (5 bases). The CDR3 extends over 18 amino acids. CDR1 and CDR2 (germline): SGHTS, YDEGEE. V was pared by 1 base and J by 3 bases, with 22 bases between. CDR3 nucleotides: TGTGCCAGCAGCTTGTGGGCTCGGAGACAGTGGTCTGACTATGGCTACACCTTC. It translates to CASSLWARRQWSDYGYTF.

This rearrangement joins TRBV19 to TRBJ2-2; 7 positions match TRBD2. The CDR3 spans 15 residues. V lost 5 bases, J lost 0 bases, and 3 bases stayed unmatched. Germline loops: CDR1 LNHDA, CDR2 SQIVND (reference sequence). CDR3 nucleotides: TGTGCCAGTAGTGCAAGCGGGACGAACACCGGGGAGCTGTTTTTT. Protein: CASSASGTNTGELFF. The full variable domain, with the rest looked up from reference TRBV19 and TRBJ2-2, is DGGITQSPKYLFRKEGQNVTLSCEQNLNHDAMYWYRQDPGQGLRLIYYSQIVNDFQKGDIAEGYSVSREKKESFPLTVTSAQKNPTAFYLCASSASGTNTGELFFGEGSRLTVL.

The V gene is TRBV25-1, the J gene TRBJ1-4, with D unresolved. V was pared by 2 bases and J by 7 bases, with 14 bases between. Per germline, CDR1 MGHDK and CDR2 SYGVNS. There are 15 residues in the CDR3. As DNA, the CDR3 is TGTGCCAGCAGTGAAATAGGCGGGAAGGGTGAAAAACTGTTTTTT. Translating gives CASSEIGGKGEKLFF.

This rearrangement joins TRBV11-2 to TRBJ2-5, with D perhaps matching TRBD2 (5 bases). The germline V gene has CDR1 SGHAT and CDR2 FQNNGV. The CDR3 covers 14 residues. V lost 4 bases and J 7 bases, leaving 16 bases between the germline ends. CDR3 nucleotide sequence: TGTGCCAGCAGCTCCGTTACTAGTCCCGGGACCCAGTACTTC. It encodes CASSSVTSPGTQYF.

J is TRBJ2-1 and V is TRBV5-1; possible D gene TRBD1, 6 bases. The V gene lost 5 bases and the J gene lost 2 bases, with 17 bases spanning the gap. The CDR3 runs 16 residues. Germline values: CDR1 SGHRS, CDR2 YFSETQ. The CDR3 loop is CASRTMAGDAYNEQFF. DNA of the CDR3: TGCGCCAGCAGGACCATGGCAGGGGACGCCTACAATGAGCAGTTCTTC.

This clone was counted once. V and J are TRBV5-6 and TRBJ1-1, with D tentatively TRBD1 (6 bases). From germline, CDR1 is SGHDT and CDR2 YYEEEE. V gave up 3 bases and J gave up 7 bases, with 13 bases separating them. The CDR3 is 13 residues long. The CDR3 loop is CASSWGGHVEAFF. The CDR3 DNA reads as TGTGCCAGCAGCTGGGGGGGCCACGTTGAAGCTTTCTTT.

The chain is built from TRBV3-1 (or the pseudogene TRBV3-2) and TRBJ2-3; D perhaps matches TRBD2 (5 bases). The CDR3 spans 12 residues. The germline V and J ends were trimmed by 2 bases and 10 bases, with 10 bases remaining between them. The germline V gene has CDR1 LGHDT and CDR2 YNNKEL (reference sequence). The CDR3 is CASSQRGLPQYF. As DNA, the CDR3 is TGTGCCAGCAGCCAACGAGGGCTGCCGCAGTATTTT.

In its sample, this clone was seen a few times. V usage is TRBV19 and J usage is TRBJ2-2, with D unresolved. Deletions cut 6 bases from V and 3 bases from J, with 23 bases between. Germline-derived CDR1 and CDR2 are LNHDA and SQIVND (reference sequence). This CDR3 contains 18 residues. The CDR3 is CASRDARSSATYTGELFF. CDR3 in DNA: TGTGCCAGTAGAGATGCCCGGTCGAGCGCGACGTACACCGGGGAGCTGTTTTTT.

This clone showed up just once. The chain uses TRBV4-2 and TRBJ2-3; TRBD2 aligns across 9 bases. V gave up 0 bases and J gave up 4 bases; unmatched junction bases: 2. This CDR3 comprises 15 residues. Germline CDR1 and CDR2: LGHNA and YNFKEQ. The CDR3 DNA reads TGTGCCAGCAGCCAAGAGCGGGGGGGCCCAGATACGCAGTATTTT. As protein: CASSQERGGPDTQYF.

This clone appeared a single time. This chain links TRBV27 with TRBJ2-1; 9 positions agree with TRBD2. The CDR3 totals 15 residues. V was pared by 6 bases and J by 7 bases, with 10 bases of the junction left unmatched. The V gene's germline CDR1 is MNHEY and CDR2 SMNVEV (reference sequence). For the CDR3, the DNA is TGTGCCAGCAGGCCCGGCGGGGGGGCGCGGAATGAGCAGTTCTTC. It is translated as CASRPGGGARNEQFF.

This clone has only one observation. The chain employs TRBV10-3 and TRBJ1-2; no clear D gene. V gave up 6 bases and J gave up 7 bases, with 15 bases separating them. Germline assignment: CDR1 ENHRY and CDR2 SYGVKD. The CDR3 is 13 residues long. CDR3 bases: TGTGCCATCAGAAGGGCTGCGGGCTCTGGCTACACCTTC. Its protein is CAIRRAAGSGYTF.

The chain is built from TRBV5-1 and TRBJ2-2; 11 positions match TRBD2. CDR1 is SGHRS, CDR2 YFSETQ, per germline. The CDR3 loop spans 15 amino acids. Unmatched junction bases numbered 4, after V lost 4 bases and J lost 5 bases. CDR3 amino acids: CASSRGLAGTGELFF. The CDR3, as DNA: TGCGCCAGCAGCCGCGGACTAGCGGGTACCGGGGAGCTGTTTTTT.

J is TRBJ2-5 and V is TRBV24-1, with D perhaps matching TRBD1 (6 bases). This CDR3 has 15 residues. Trimming left V 6 bases short and J 2 bases short, with 15 bases between. Germline-derived CDR1 and CDR2 are KGHDR and SFDVKD. This CDR3 is CATSHPGELQETQYF. In DNA, the CDR3 is TGTGCCACCAGTCACCCAGGGGAGTTACAAGAGACCCAGTACTTC.

The rearrangement joins TRBV1 to TRBJ1-5. TRBV1 is designated a pseudogene. The CDR3 has 20 amino acids. Here the CDR3 DNA reads TGCACCAGCAGCCCATGGGAGGAGGGTAGGTTATTAGCGGCGAGCCAGCCCCAGCATTTT. The encoded protein is CTSSPWEEGRLLAASQPQHF.

This chain connects TRBV24-1 to TRBJ2-1; 10 nucleotides match TRBD2. CDR3 length equals 16 residues. J gave up 2 bases and V 1 base, and 1 base lay outside the gene matches. The V gene's germline CDR1 is KGHDR and CDR2 SFDVKD. The CDR3 region is CATSDLSGRAYNEQFF. As DNA, the CDR3 is TGTGCCACCAGTGATTTAAGCGGGAGGGCCTACAATGAGCAGTTCTTC.